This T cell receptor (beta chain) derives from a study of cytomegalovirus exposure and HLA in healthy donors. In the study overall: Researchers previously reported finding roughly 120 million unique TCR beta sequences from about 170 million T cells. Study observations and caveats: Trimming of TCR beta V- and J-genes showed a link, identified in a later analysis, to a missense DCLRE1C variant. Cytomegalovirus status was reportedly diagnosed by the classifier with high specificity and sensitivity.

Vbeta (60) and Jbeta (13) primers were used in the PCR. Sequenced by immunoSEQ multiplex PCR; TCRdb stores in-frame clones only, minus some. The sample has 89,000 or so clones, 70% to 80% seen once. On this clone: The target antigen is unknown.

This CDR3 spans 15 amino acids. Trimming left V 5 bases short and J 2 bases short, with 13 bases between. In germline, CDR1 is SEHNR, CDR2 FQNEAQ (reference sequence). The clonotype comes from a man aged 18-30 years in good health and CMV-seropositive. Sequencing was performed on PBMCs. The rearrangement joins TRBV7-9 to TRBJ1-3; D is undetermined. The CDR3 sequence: CASSLPGEAGNTIYF. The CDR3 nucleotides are TGTGCCAGCAGCCTCCCTGGAGAGGCTGGAAACACCATATATTTT.